These 30 T cell receptor beta chains originate from one sample sequenced in a study of shared clonotypes between healthy human individuals. Assay used: immunoSEQ multiplex PCR; TCRdb lists only in-frame clones, some missing. The sample includes a few million clones, over 85% of them seen just once. The sample was naive CD4+ T cells from PBMCs. The subset is: CD45RA+ positively selected. These receptors originate from a man younger than 35 in good health. Some clones in this sample may be carry-over from other donors' samples.

This clone was detected only once. The same CDR3 also results from other DNA sequences found in this sample. The V gene is TRBV28, the J gene TRBJ2-7, with 8 positions matching TRBD2. Germline loops: CDR1 MDHEN, CDR2 SYDVKM. Trimming removed 7 bases from V and 2 bases from J; junction bases left unmatched: 4. The CDR3 has 13 amino acids. For the CDR3, the DNA is TGTGCCAGCACAAGCGGGGGACCCTACGAGCAGTACTTC. Encoded protein: CASTSGGPYEQYF.

This rearrangement joins TRBV6-1 to TRBJ1-5; D call uncertain. The germline gives CDR1 MNHNS, CDR2 SASEGT. There are 14 residues in the CDR3. V lost 7 bases to trimming and J lost 4 bases, with 14 bases between them. The CDR3 sequence is CASTADTLNQPQHF. In DNA, the CDR3 is TGTGCCAGCACCGCCGACACCTTAAATCAGCCCCAGCATTTT.

The V gene is TRBV5-6, the J gene TRBJ1-5, with TRBD1 identical over 7 bases. CDR1 SGHDT and CDR2 YYEEEE come from the germline V gene. V gave up 3 bases and J gave up 7 bases; unmatched junction bases: 7. The CDR3 consists of 14 residues. The CDR3 nucleotides read TGTGCCAGCAGCTCCCCAGGGGGTAGGCAGCCCCAGCATTTT. It encodes CASSSPGGRQPQHF.

The V and J genes are TRBV30 and TRBJ2-1, with D unclear. The CDR3 contains 14 residues. V lost 3 bases, J lost 3 bases, and 12 bases lay in between. Germline CDR1 and CDR2: GTSNPN and SVGIG (reference sequence). CDR3 bases: TGTGCCTGGAGCCCGGCTTGGGGCTACAATGAGCAGTTCTTC. This sequence encodes CAWSPAWGYNEQFF.

J is TRBJ2-1 and V is TRBV7-7; a weak D match, TRBD1 (5 bases). CDR3 length equals 13 residues. Germline assignment: CDR1 SSHAT and CDR2 FNYEAQ (reference sequence). Trimming removed 5 bases from V and 10 bases from J, with 15 bases in between. The CDR3 DNA is TGTGCCAGCAGCATCGACAGAGGTTCAGAGCAGTTCTTC. This gives the protein CASSIDRGSEQFF.

The J gene is TRBJ2-2, the V gene TRBV19; the match to TRBD1 covers 9 bases. Germline trimming cut 5 bases from V and 5 bases from J; bases unmatched to any gene: 6. CDR3 size: 15 residues. CDR1 is LNHDA and CDR2 is SQIVND in the germline V gene (reference sequence). The CDR3 protein is CASSVTGGGTGELFF. CDR3 DNA sequence: TGTGCCAGTAGTGTAACAGGGGGCGGTACCGGGGAGCTGTTTTTT. Based on the CDR3 plus reference TRBV19 and TRBJ2-2, the full variable domain is DGGITQSPKYLFRKEGQNVTLSCEQNLNHDAMYWYRQDPGQGLRLIYYSQIVNDFQKGDIAEGYSVSREKKESFPLTVTSAQKNPTAFYLCASSVTGGGTGELFFGEGSRLTVL.

This chain links TRBV11-2 with TRBJ2-3; D ambiguous. Trimming pared 7 bases from V and 1 base from J, leaving 9 bases between. This CDR3 comprises 13 residues. The germline V gene encodes CDR1 SGHAT and CDR2 FQNNGV. This chain's CDR3 is CASTSWGTDTQYF. The CDR3, as DNA: TGTGCCAGCACCTCGTGGGGCACAGATACGCAGTATTTT.

The chain is built from TRBV9 and TRBJ2-1; 12 bases match TRBD2. CDR1 SGDLS and CDR2 YYNGEE come from the germline V gene. The ends lost 2 bases at V and 9 bases at J; junction bases unmatched: 3. CDR3 length equals 14 residues. CDR3 loop: CASSVRTSGIEQFF. The CDR3 DNA reads as TGTGCCAGCAGCGTGAGGACTAGCGGGATTGAGCAGTTCTTC.

The chain is built from TRBV15 and TRBJ1-2; tentatively, D is TRBD1 (5 bases). The CDR3 spans 15 residues. V was cut by 1 base and J by 3 bases, with 12 bases left in between. Germline V gene sequence: CDR1 LNHNV, CDR2 YYDKDF (reference sequence). DNA for the CDR3: TGTGCCACCAGCAGAGCCCCGACAGATTACTATGGCTACACCTTC. Encoded protein: CATSRAPTDYYGYTF.

This sequence joins TRBV19 and TRBJ1-2; D unclear. This CDR3 is 15 amino acids long. Germline CDR1 is LNHDA and CDR2 is SQIVND (reference sequence). The germline V and J ends were trimmed by 5 bases and 4 bases, with 17 bases remaining between them. For the CDR3, the DNA is TGTGCCAGTAGTCTCTCTCAACTTGCCATCTATGGCTACACCTTC. It specifies CASSLSQLAIYGYTF.

The CDR3 DNA sequence: TGTGCCAGCAGCTTAGGTCAGGCGTTTGACTATGGCTACACCTTC. Its translation: CASSLGQAFDYGYTF. The chain is built from TRBV7-9 and TRBJ1-2; D is unresolved. Trimming removed 1 base at V and 3 bases at J, with 12 bases between. This CDR3 contains 15 residues. From germline, CDR1 is SEHNR and CDR2 FQNEAQ (reference sequence).

For this clone: The same CDR3 also results from other DNA sequences found in this sample. This chain connects TRBV28 to TRBJ2-1; 9 bases fit TRBD1. This CDR3 spans 16 amino acids. Trimming at V came to 2 bases and at J to 1 base, leaving 3 bases not matched to a gene. Germline V gene sequence: CDR1 MDHEN, CDR2 SYDVKM. The CDR3 loop reads CASSLPGQGSYNEQFF. The CDR3 DNA sequence: TGTGCCAGCAGTTTACCCGGACAGGGGTCCTACAATGAGCAGTTCTTC.

This chain connects TRBV21-1 to TRBJ1-1. TRBV21-1 is deemed a pseudogene. The length of the CDR3 is 16 residues. CDR3 in DNA: TGTGCCAGCAGCAAAGAGCCCGCCCCCTTGAACACTGAAGCTTTCTTT. Translated: CASSKEPAPLNTEAFF.

The chain has TRBV5-1 and TRBJ1-3; 8 bases map to TRBD1. CDR3 length: 14 amino acids. V gave up 4 bases and J gave up 4 bases; unmatched junction bases: 4. CDR1 is SGHRS and CDR2 is YFSETQ in the germline V gene. The CDR3 region has the DNA TGCGCCAGCAGCCAGGGGGCGATAGGAAACACCATATATTTT. Translated: CASSQGAIGNTIYF.

This chain joins TRBV5-1 and TRBJ2-5; D might be TRBD1 or TRBD2, each matching 5 bases. The CDR3 is made up of 14 amino acids. V lost 3 bases to trimming and J lost 5 bases, with 14 bases between them. The germline CDR1 and CDR2 sequences are SGHRS and YFSETQ. In nucleotides, the CDR3 is TGCGCCAGCAGCTCGTCCGGGGCTGAGGAGACCCAGTACTTC. Its protein is CASSSSGAEETQYF.

V and J are TRBV10-3 and TRBJ2-7; D possibly corresponds to TRBD2 (6 bases). Between the trimmed V and J ends, which lost 0 bases and 3 bases, there was a span of 9 bases. Per the germline V gene, CDR1 is ENHRY and CDR2 is SYGVKD. The CDR3 consists of 14 residues. The CDR3 sequence: CAISESGGVYEQYF. CDR3 nucleotides: TGTGCCATCAGTGAGTCCGGGGGAGTCTACGAGCAGTACTTC.

The V gene is TRBV7-3, the J gene TRBJ2-1; D possibly corresponds to TRBD2 (6 bases). Germline assignment: CDR1 SGHTA and CDR2 FQGTGA. The CDR3 spans 14 residues. The germline V and J ends were trimmed by 6 bases and 8 bases, with 17 bases remaining between them. The CDR3: CASRRASVSDEQFF. The CDR3 DNA reads TGTGCCAGCAGACGGGCTAGCGTGTCGGATGAGCAGTTCTTC.

The gene calls are TRBV28 and TRBJ2-7; 7 bases are a match to TRBD1. Unmatched junction bases numbered 7, after V lost 6 bases and J lost 2 bases. The CDR3 sequence is 14 residues long. The germline V gene encodes CDR1 MDHEN and CDR2 SYDVKM. The DNA for the CDR3 is TGTGCCAGCAGACAATCAGGGGGAACCTACGAGCAGTACTTC. Protein product: CASRQSGGTYEQYF.

The genes are TRBV6-6 and TRBJ1-5; D ambiguous. V lost 0 bases and J 3 bases, leaving 9 bases between the germline ends. This CDR3 spans 15 amino acids. Per germline, CDR1 MNHNY and CDR2 SVGAGI (reference sequence). CDR3 in amino acids: CASSYSSEFNQPQHF. Written as DNA, the CDR3 is TGTGCCAGCAGTTACTCGTCAGAATTCAATCAGCCCCAGCATTTT.

A remark on this clone: The identical CDR3 is also encoded by other nucleotide sequences in the sample. The genes are TRBV28 and TRBJ1-2; possibly TRBD1 for D (5 bases). Trimming pared 5 bases from V and 8 bases from J, leaving 12 bases between. Germline assignment: CDR1 MDHEN and CDR2 SYDVKM. The CDR3 has 12 amino acids. In DNA, the CDR3 is TGTGCCAGCAGTCTTCGGGGGGGAGGCTACACCTTC. It specifies CASSLRGGGYTF.

CDR3 nucleotide sequence: TGCAGCGCCTCAACTAGCTGGTACGCCGAGGGGACATCCTACGAGCAGTACTTC. This encodes CSASTSWYAEGTSYEQYF. This rearrangement joins TRBV29-1 to TRBJ2-7, with D tentatively TRBD1 or TRBD2 (6 bases each). The CDR3 totals 18 residues. The V end was cut by 7 bases, the J end by 1 base, with 29 bases between. Germline V gene lookup returns CDR1 SQVTM and CDR2 ANQGSEA.

V and J are TRBV30 and TRBJ1-1; TRBD1 is a possible D gene (5 bases). This CDR3 is 16 amino acids long. V was pared by 2 bases and J by 0 bases, with 16 bases between. CDR1 and CDR2 (germline): GTSNPN, SVGIG (reference sequence). The CDR3 loop is CAWSSPWGRLNTEAFF. Written as DNA, the CDR3 is TGTGCCTGGAGTAGCCCTTGGGGACGGTTGAACACTGAAGCTTTCTTT.

Notes on this clone: Other DNA sequences in this specimen translate into the identical CDR3. This sequence joins TRBV6-5 and TRBJ1-5; 10 nucleotides line up with TRBD1. After removal of 6 bases from V and 2 bases from J, the junction contained 4 bases not matched to a gene. CDR3 length equals 15 residues. From germline, CDR1 is MNHEY and CDR2 SVGAGI. The CDR3 DNA follows: TGTGCCAGCAGCCCCGGGACAGGGGGCAATCAGCCCCAGCATTTT. Translation gives CASSPGTGGNQPQHF.

The chain recombines TRBV28 with TRBJ2-4, with D unresolved. V shed 2 bases and J shed 1 base, with 12 bases lying between them. CDR1 and CDR2 from the germline V gene are MDHEN and SYDVKM. The CDR3 has 16 residues. The CDR3 DNA follows: TGTGCCAGCAGTTTAGTGGCAGCCGGGGCCAAAAACATTCAGTACTTC. This gives the protein CASSLVAAGAKNIQYF.

The V call is TRBV28, the J call TRBJ2-3; D not certain. The CDR3 runs 15 residues. Trimming took 7 bases from V and 4 from J, leaving 18 bases between them. Germline V gene data show CDR1 as MDHEN and CDR2 as SYDVKM. CDR3 bases: TGTGCCAGCATCCAAGGGCCTATCTCCGCAGATACGCAGTATTTT. The encoded protein is CASIQGPISADTQYF.

Here the CDR3 reads CASLSWGREDGYTF. In DNA, the CDR3 is TGTGCCAGCCTTTCCTGGGGAAGGGAAGATGGCTACACCTTC. The rearrangement uses TRBV7-9 and TRBJ1-2; D unclear. The germline CDR1 and CDR2 sequences are SEHNR and FQNEAQ (reference sequence). Trimming shortened V by 8 bases and J by 6 bases, and 19 bases separated the two germline ends. The CDR3 sequence is 14 residues long.

The V call is TRBV5-1, the J call TRBJ2-7; 9 bases fit TRBD1. The CDR3 has 15 amino acids. Germline lookup yields CDR1 SGHRS and CDR2 YFSETQ. With V trimmed by 0 bases and J by 6 bases, 7 bases remained unmatched. DNA for the CDR3: TGCGCCAGCAGCTTGGCCGGGACAGGGTCCGGCGAGCAGTACTTC. As protein: CASSLAGTGSGEQYF.

In regard to this clone: The sample holds other DNA sequences that translate to the same CDR3. V and J are TRBV18 and TRBJ1-2, with 7 bases fitting TRBD1. The V gene's germline CDR1 is KGHSH and CDR2 LQKENI. The CDR3 length is 13 residues. With 3 bases clipped from V and 5 bases from J, the junction kept 3 bases outside the gene matches. In DNA, the CDR3 is TGTGCCAGCTCACCTGACAGGGCGTATGGCTACACCTTC. Its protein is CASSPDRAYGYTF.

The rearrangement links TRBV9 to TRBJ1-1; TRBD1 aligns across 9 bases. The CDR3 is made up of 17 amino acids. CDR1 SGDLS and CDR2 YYNGEE come from the germline V gene. Losses at the gene ends were 3 bases for V and 0 bases for J; bases not matched to a gene: 9. The CDR3 DNA follows: TGTGCCAGCAGCGGCGGGACAGGGTCTCCCATGAACACTGAAGCTTTCTTT. This codes for CASSGGTGSPMNTEAFF.

The chain carries TRBV5-1 and TRBJ2-1, with 13 bases identical to TRBD2. V dropped 3 bases and J dropped 9; count of bases not matched to a gene: 6. This CDR3 is built from 15 residues. Germline loops: CDR1 SGHRS, CDR2 YFSETQ. CDR3 sequence: CASSWTSGSISEQFF. DNA of the CDR3: TGCGCCAGCAGCTGGACTAGCGGGAGTATTAGTGAGCAGTTCTTC.